This TCR beta chain was documented in a study of CD8+CD57+ T cells in acquired aplastic anemia. The CDR3 has 14 residues. V lost 8 bases and J lost 3; bases outside the gene matches: 9. Germline V gene data show CDR1 as DFQATT and CDR2 as SNEGSKA (reference sequence). CD8+CD57+ cell expansion, shown by flow cytometry, had occurred in the patients selected for sequencing. Genomic DNA templated the TCR beta VDJ and CDR3 profiling. TCRdb processed the reads anew with MiXCR; each CDR3 protein has one entry. The sample consists of about 180,000 distinct CDR3 sequences, around 60% of them appearing once. This sequence was found in a human donor with aplastic anemia. Sequencing used sorted CD4+, CD8+, or CD8+CD57+ T cells (not recorded which) from PBMCs. This chain connects TRBV20-1 to TRBJ2-3; 9 nucleotides align to TRBD2. In DNA, the CDR3 is TGCAGTACTCTAGCGGGACTGGGGACAGATACGCAGTATTTT. This translates into CSTLAGLGTDTQYF.